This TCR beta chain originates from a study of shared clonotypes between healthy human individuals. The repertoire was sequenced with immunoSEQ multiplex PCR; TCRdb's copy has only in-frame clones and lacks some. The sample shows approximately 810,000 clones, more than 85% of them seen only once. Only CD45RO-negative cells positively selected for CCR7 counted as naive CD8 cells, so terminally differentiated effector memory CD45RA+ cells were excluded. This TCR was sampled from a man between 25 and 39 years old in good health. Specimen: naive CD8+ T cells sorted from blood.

This CDR3 reads CASGFMSDNEQFF. The CDR3 coding sequence is TGTGCTAGTGGTTTTATGAGTGACAATGAGCAGTTCTTC. This rearrangement joins TRBV12-5 to TRBJ2-1; D unclear. V was shortened by 3 bases and J by 5 bases, with 8 bases between the two germline ends. Germline V gene sequence: CDR1 LGHNT, CDR2 FRNRAP. The CDR3 is 13 amino acids.